This T cell receptor (beta chain) was obtained from a study of neurological immune-mediated disorders. V shed 5 bases and J shed 7 bases, with 15 bases lying between them. CDR1 is SGHTA, CDR2 FQGNSA, per germline. This CDR3 comprises 14 residues. In its sample, this clonotype was seen many times. MiXCR, applied by TCRdb to the 5' RACE reads, yields one record per CDR3 protein. This table has approximately 48,000 distinct CDR3 sequences, roughly 15% appearing once. In Maryland, USA, blood bank volunteers were the healthy controls. The clonotype was recovered from a man aged 55-75 years in good health. This sequence joins TRBV7-2 and TRBJ2-1, with D possibly matching TRBD1 (5 bases). The sample comprised PBMCs. The CDR3 sequence: CASSLQGNRNEQFF. The CDR3, as DNA: TGTGCCAGCAGCCTCCAGGGAAACAGGAATGAGCAGTTCTTC.